The clone carrying this TCR beta chain was observed a handful of times. This sequence may be a read error, since a much larger clone differs from it by one base. The sample comes from a study of molecular identifiers for immune sequencing clone quantification. Germline values: CDR1 SNHLY, CDR2 FYNNEI. The germline V and J ends were trimmed by 10 bases and 0 bases, with 19 bases remaining between them. This CDR3 has 15 residues. CD8+CD4-CCR7+CD45RA+ sorting gave the naive CD8 T cells. Preparation methods for the bulk TCR libraries were those previously described, with listed TCR primers. TCRdb used MiXCR to reprocess the PCR reads, holding one entry per CDR3 protein. The sample contains nearly 55,000 distinct CDR3 sequences, more than 35% of which appear only once.

The sequence derives from a human donor in good health. Some libraries in this study had Jurkat cell RNA spiked in. J is TRBJ2-7 and V is TRBV2, with D perhaps TRBD1 (7 bases). Sequenced sample: naive CD8+ T cells from blood, with Jurkat cell RNA spiked in. Indicated subset: FACS-sorted CD8+CD4-CCR7+CD45RA+ naive T cells. CDR3 protein: CATQGERATSYEQYF. The CDR3 DNA is TGTGCCACCCAGGGGGAGCGGGCCACCTCCTACGAGCAGTACTTC.